The text below deals with one TCR beta chain. This sample stems from a study of OX40 agonist ivuxolimab in advanced cancers. In the study overall: Three individuals attained partial responses, comprising one hepatocellular carcinoma case and two cutaneous melanoma cases.

This table comes from immunoSEQ multiplex PCR, and its TCRdb copy is limited to in-frame clones, with some not included. The sample has about 39,000 clones, roughly 90% seen once. The length of the CDR3 is 14 residues. CDR1 and CDR2 from the germline V gene are SGDLS and YYNGEE. V lost 2 bases and J 2 bases, leaving 8 bases between the germline ends. The material was CD4+ or CD8+ T cells sorted from blood, obtained in a trial of the OX40 agonist ivuxolimab. The origin of this receptor is an adult with an advanced solid tumor such as melanoma, head and neck, liver or kidney cancer. The chain joins TRBV9 to TRBJ2-1; D remains unclear. The CDR3 protein is CASSVDNAYNEQFF. The DNA for the CDR3 is TGTGCCAGCAGCGTGGATAACGCCTACAATGAGCAGTTCTTC.